These T cell receptor beta chains were read from a single sample in a study of STAT5B mutations in CD4+ large granular lymphocyte leukemia. The repertoire was sequenced with immunoSEQ multiplex PCR; TCRdb's copy has only in-frame clones and lacks some. Of tens of thousands of clones listed, less than 85% are singletons. The sequencing sample was made of CD4+ T cells from blood buffy coats. The receptors shown here come from a human donor in good health. CDR3s include the opening cysteine and the closing phenylalanine or tryptophan. A D gene is named only where the DNA matches it firmly. Clone size is shown for a subset of rows, as once, few, many or a class of expanded clone.

clone size | CDR3 length | D gene | J gene | V gene | CDR3 DNA | CDR3 protein
NA | 14 | TRBD1 | TRBJ1-4 | TRBV7-9 | TGTGCCAGCAGCCGGACAGGGGAATATGAAAAACTGTTTTTT | CASSRTGEYEKLFF
NA | 16 | TRBD1 | TRBJ1-5 | TRBV6-6 | TGTGCCAGCAGTCCACGGACAGGGGGTCTTAATCAGCCCCAGCATTTT | CASSPRTGGLNQPQHF
NA | 15 | TRBD2 | TRBJ2-5 | TRBV15 | TGTGCCACCAGCGGCAGCGGGAGGGCCGGGGAGACCCAGTACTTC | CATSGSGRAGETQYF
NA | 17 | NA | TRBJ1-4 | TRBV5-4 | TGTGCCAGCAGCTTGGCCGCAGGGACCGCAACTAATGAAAAACTGTTTTTT | CASSLAAGTATNEKLFF
NA | 18 | TRBD2 | TRBJ2-1 | TRBV7-9 | TGTGCCAGCAGCCCGGGGGCTAGCGGGGACGGCTCCTACAATGAGCAGTTCTTC | CASSPGASGDGSYNEQFF
NA | 14 | NA | TRBJ1-1 | TRBV7-2 | TGTGCCAGCAGCTTATCTTATCGGGGCCGTGAAGCTTTCTTT | CASSLSYRGREAFF
few | 11 | NA | TRBJ1-1 | TRBV6-1 | TGTGCCAGCAATTTGAACACTGAAGCTTTCTTT | CASNLNTEAFF
NA | 13 | TRBD1 | TRBJ1-1 | TRBV10-3 | TGTGCCATCAGTAAGACAGGGGGCGCTGAAGCTTTCTTT | CAISKTGGAEAFF
NA | 13 | NA | TRBJ1-1 | TRBV19 | TGTGCCAGCGCCGGGACACGGAGTTCTGAAGCTTTCTTT | CASAGTRSSEAFF
NA | 14 | NA | TRBJ2-7 | TRBV29-1 | TGCAGCGTTGAGAATACAGGGATCCCCTACGAGCAGTACTTC | CSVENTGIPYEQYF
NA | 12 | NA | TRBJ2-7 | TRBV29-1 | TGCAGCGTTGGGAGTAGTTCCTACGAGCAGTACTTC | CSVGSSSYEQYF
NA | 15 | NA | TRBJ2-1 | TRBV9 | TGTGCCAGCAGCGCCGGGACAGGCGGGGGCAATGAGCAGTTCTTC | CASSAGTGGGNEQFF
NA | 13 | TRBD2 | TRBJ2-7 | TRBV7-2 | TGTGCCAGCAGCCCAGCGGGGGCACGAGAGCAGTACTTC | CASSPAGAREQYF
NA | 15 | NA | TRBJ2-7 | TRBV7-2 | TGTGCCAGCACCCTCGGTGGGGGGATCTCCTACGAGCAGTACTTC | CASTLGGGISYEQYF
NA | 16 | NA | TRBJ2-3 | TRBV7-6 | TGTGCCAGCAGCCGGCGGACGGTATCTAGCACAGATACGCAGTATTTT | CASSRRTVSSTDTQYF
NA | 15 | NA | TRBJ2-2 | TRBV5-1 | TGCGCCAGCAGGACGGGGGCCGCGAACACCGGGGAGCTGTTTTTT | CASRTGAANTGELFF
NA | 16 | TRBD2 | TRBJ2-7 | TRBV19 | TGTGCCAGTAGTATTCCGGGACTAGCGGGATTCCACGAGCAGTACTTC | CASSIPGLAGFHEQYF
NA | 14 | NA | TRBJ2-5 | TRBV5-5 | TGTGCCAGCAGCGAGGAAGCGAGTGTGGAGACCCAGTACTTC | CASSEEASVETQYF
NA | 15 | TRBD1 | TRBJ2-5 | TRBV7-2 | TGTGCCAGCAGCTTAGGAGGACAGGGGGGAGAGACCCAGTACTTC | CASSLGGQGGETQYF
NA | 16 | NA | TRBJ1-2 | TRBV5-5 | TGTGCCAGCAGCGGGGGGGCCGCCCAAGCGATCTATGGCTACACCTTC | CASSGGAAQAIYGYTF
few | 14 | NA | TRBJ1-1 | TRBV2 | TGTGCCAGCAGAATTCGCGAGACAGCCACTGAAGCTTTCTTT | CASRIRETATEAFF
NA | 16 | NA | TRBJ2-2 | TRBV25-1 | TGTGCCAGCAGTGAAGTTGGGGGGGCAAACACCGGGGAGCTGTTTTTT | CASSEVGGANTGELFF
NA | 13 | TRBD1 | TRBJ1-3 | TRBV18 | TGTGCCAGCTCAGAGGACAGGAGCCACACCATATATTTT | CASSEDRSHTIYF
NA | 19 | TRBD2 | TRBJ2-1 | TRBV18 | TGTGCCAGCTCACCTAGACTAGCGGGAGGGATAAGGTTCTTCAATGAGCAGTTCTTC | CASSPRLAGGIRFFNEQFF
NA | 14 | NA | TRBJ2-1 | TRBV7-2 | TGTGCCAGCAGCTTAGTCGATGCAGGGAGAATCCTGTTCTTC | CASSLVDAGRILFF
NA | 13 | TRBD1 | TRBJ1-1 | TRBV6-1 | TGTGCCAGCAGTGAGCAGGGGGCGACTGAAGCTTTCTTT | CASSEQGATEAFF
NA | 15 | TRBD1 | TRBJ2-7 | TRBV7-2 | TGTGCCAGCAGCCTAACAGGGGCCAACTCCTACGAGCAGTACTTC | CASSLTGANSYEQYF
NA | 18 | NA | TRBJ2-1 | TRBV5-1 | TGCGCCAGCAGCTTGGGGACGGGGACCACTCCTTCCTACAATGAGCAGTTCTTC | CASSLGTGTTPSYNEQFF
NA | 18 | TRBD2 | TRBJ2-3 | TRBV7-6 | TGTGCCAGCAGCTTACGACCCCTCGGGGGGGGCCAAACAGATACGCAGTATTTT | CASSLRPLGGGQTDTQYF
NA | 15 | NA | TRBJ1-2 | TRBV4-1 | TGCGCCAGCAGCCAAGAGGGGTCGCGACTCTATGGCTACACCTTC | CASSQEGSRLYGYTF
once | 15 | TRBD2 | TRBJ2-7 | TRBV5-5 | TGTGCCAGCAGCTTGGAACGGGAGGGCCAAAACGAGCAGTACTTC | CASSLEREGQNEQYF
few | 15 | NA | TRBJ2-2 | TRBV2 | TGTGCCAGCAGTGAAGCCTCGCGGGGCGCCGGGGAGCTGTTTTTT | CASSEASRGAGELFF
NA | 15 | TRBD2 | TRBJ2-1 | TRBV10-3 | TGTGCCATCGGGACTAGCGGGTATTCTGGCAATGAGCAGTTCTTC | CAIGTSGYSGNEQFF
few | 13 | NA | TRBJ2-1 | TRBV29-1 | TGCAGCGTTCGTTCTGGGCAATACAATGAGCAGTTCTTC | CSVRSGQYNEQFF
once | 16 | TRBD2 | TRBJ2-5 | TRBV6-6 | TGTGCCAGCAGCCAAACGGGGGGGCGGGGACAAGAGACCCAGTACTTC | CASSQTGGRGQETQYF
NA | 13 | NA | TRBJ1-1 | TRBV4-3 | TGCGCCAGCAGCCATGCCCGGGGGGCGCAGGCTTTCTTT | CASSHARGAQAFF
NA | 14 | TRBD1 | TRBJ2-5 | TRBV5-4 | TGTGCCAGCAGCAAGGGACAGCAAAAAGAGACCCAGTACTTC | CASSKGQQKETQYF
NA | 15 | TRBD2 | TRBJ2-7 | TRBV6-6 | TGTGCCAGCAGTTCCAGTAGCGGGAGCGGTTACGAGCAGTACTTC | CASSSSSGSGYEQYF
few | 12 | NA | TRBJ1-1 | TRBV9 | TGTGCCAGCAGCCGGATCGGGGGGGTTGCTTTCTTT | CASSRIGGVAFF
few | 15 | TRBD1 | TRBJ1-1 | TRBV27 | TGTGCCAGCAGCCGCAGGGGGCGCGGAGACACTGAAGCTTTCTTT | CASSRRGRGDTEAFF